This TCR beta chain is drawn from a study of CD8+CD57+ T cells in acquired aplastic anemia. Study details: An average of 3.2 ug of DNA was obtained from sorted CD4+ and CD8+ cells. General observations from the study: No significant patient-versus-control difference appeared in CD8+ Simpson's diversity. Shared by patients and controls, 25 to 30 CD8+ CDR3s were abundant in patients.

Template material for TCR beta VDJ and CDR3 profiling consisted of genomic DNA. Using its own MiXCR run on the reads, TCRdb lists one record per CDR3 protein. This table has 160,000 or so distinct CDR3 sequences, 48% appearing once. Selection for sequencing was limited to patients who had shown CD8+CD57+ cell expansion by flow cytometry. V lost 5 bases to trimming and J lost 3 bases; unmatched junction nucleotides: 5. The CDR3 runs to 15 residues. CDR1 is LNHNV, CDR2 YYDKDF, per germline (reference sequence). In its sample, this clonotype was seen many times. Its antigen remains unidentified. The receptor comes from a human donor with aplastic anemia. Sample: sorted CD4+, CD8+, or CD8+CD57+ T cells (not recorded which) from PBMCs. This sequence joins TRBV15 and TRBJ2-3, with TRBD2 matching 10 bases. CDR3 nucleotide sequence: TGTGCCACCAGCGCCCTAGCGGGAGTGACAGATACGCAGTATTTT. Translating it yields CATSALAGVTDTQYF.